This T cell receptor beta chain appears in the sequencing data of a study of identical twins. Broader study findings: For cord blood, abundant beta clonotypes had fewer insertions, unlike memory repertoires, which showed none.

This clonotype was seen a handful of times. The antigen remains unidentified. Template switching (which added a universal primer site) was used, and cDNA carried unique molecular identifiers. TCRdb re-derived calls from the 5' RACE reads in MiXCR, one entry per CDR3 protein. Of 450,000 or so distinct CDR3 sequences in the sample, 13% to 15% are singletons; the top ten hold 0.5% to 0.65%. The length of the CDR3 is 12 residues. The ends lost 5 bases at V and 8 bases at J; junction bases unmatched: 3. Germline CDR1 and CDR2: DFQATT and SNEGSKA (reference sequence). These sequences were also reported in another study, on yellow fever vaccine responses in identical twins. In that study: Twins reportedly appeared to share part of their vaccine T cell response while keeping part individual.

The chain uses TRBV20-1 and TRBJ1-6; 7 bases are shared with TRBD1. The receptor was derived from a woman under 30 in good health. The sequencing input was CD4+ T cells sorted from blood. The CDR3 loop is CSAATGDSPLHF. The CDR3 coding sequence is TGCAGTGCTGCAACAGGGGATTCACCCCTCCACTTT.